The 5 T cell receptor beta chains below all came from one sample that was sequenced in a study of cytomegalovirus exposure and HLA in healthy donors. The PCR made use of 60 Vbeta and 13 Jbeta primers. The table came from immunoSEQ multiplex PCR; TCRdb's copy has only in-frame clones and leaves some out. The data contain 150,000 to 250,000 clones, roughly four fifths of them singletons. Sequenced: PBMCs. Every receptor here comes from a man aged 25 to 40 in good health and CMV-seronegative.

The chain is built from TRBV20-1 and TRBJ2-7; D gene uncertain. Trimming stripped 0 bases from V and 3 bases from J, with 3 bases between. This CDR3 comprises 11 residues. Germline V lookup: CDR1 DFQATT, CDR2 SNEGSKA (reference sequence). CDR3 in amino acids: CSARDGYEQYF. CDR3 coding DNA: TGCAGTGCTAGAGACGGCTACGAGCAGTACTTC.

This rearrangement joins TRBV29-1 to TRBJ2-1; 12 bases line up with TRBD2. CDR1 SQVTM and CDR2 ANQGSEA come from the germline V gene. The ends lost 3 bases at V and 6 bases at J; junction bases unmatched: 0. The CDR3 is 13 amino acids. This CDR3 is CSVETSGSNEQFF. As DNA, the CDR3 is TGCAGCGTTGAGACTAGCGGGAGCAATGAGCAGTTCTTC.

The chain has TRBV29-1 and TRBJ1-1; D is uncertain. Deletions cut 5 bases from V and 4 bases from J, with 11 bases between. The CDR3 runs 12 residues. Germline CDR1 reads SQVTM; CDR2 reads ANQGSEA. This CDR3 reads CSVYGRGTEAFF. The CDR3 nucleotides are TGCAGCGTTTACGGGCGGGGCACTGAAGCTTTCTTT.

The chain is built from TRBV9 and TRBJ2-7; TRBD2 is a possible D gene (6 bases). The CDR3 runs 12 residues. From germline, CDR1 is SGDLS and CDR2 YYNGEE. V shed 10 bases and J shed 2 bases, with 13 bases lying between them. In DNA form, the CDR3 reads TGTGCCTCCGGGCGGGATCCCTACGAGCAGTACTTC. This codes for CASGRDPYEQYF.

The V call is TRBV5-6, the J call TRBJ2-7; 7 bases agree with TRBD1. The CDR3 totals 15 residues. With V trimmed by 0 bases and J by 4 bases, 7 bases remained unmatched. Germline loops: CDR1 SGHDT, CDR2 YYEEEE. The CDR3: CASSLGRQGWYEQYF. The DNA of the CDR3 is TGTGCCAGCAGCTTGGGGCGACAGGGATGGTACGAGCAGTACTTC.